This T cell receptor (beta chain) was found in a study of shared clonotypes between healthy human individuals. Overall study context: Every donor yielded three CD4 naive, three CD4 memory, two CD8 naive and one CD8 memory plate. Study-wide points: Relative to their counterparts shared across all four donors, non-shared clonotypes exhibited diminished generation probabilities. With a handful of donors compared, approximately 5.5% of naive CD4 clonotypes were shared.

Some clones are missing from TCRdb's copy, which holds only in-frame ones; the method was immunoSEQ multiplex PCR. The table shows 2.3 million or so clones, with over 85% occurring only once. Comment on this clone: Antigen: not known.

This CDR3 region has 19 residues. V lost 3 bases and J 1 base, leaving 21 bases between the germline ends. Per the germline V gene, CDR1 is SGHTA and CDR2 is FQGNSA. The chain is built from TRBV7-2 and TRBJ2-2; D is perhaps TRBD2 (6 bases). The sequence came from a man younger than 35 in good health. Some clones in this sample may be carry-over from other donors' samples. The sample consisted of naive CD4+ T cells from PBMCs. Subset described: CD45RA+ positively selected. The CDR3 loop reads CASSFYRDSVFRNTGELFF. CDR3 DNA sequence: TGTGCCAGCAGCTTTTACCGGGACTCCGTTTTTCGGAACACCGGGGAGCTGTTTTTT.